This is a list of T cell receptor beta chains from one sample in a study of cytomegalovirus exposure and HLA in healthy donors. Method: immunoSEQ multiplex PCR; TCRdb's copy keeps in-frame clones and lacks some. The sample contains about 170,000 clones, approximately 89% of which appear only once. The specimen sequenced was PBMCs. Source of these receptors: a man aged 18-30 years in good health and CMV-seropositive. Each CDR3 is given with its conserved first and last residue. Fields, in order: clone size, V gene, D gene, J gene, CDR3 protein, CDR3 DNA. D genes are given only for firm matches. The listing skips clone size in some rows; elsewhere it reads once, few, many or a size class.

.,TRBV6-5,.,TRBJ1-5,CASRGGRNQPQHF,TGTGCCAGCAGAGGGGGACGGAATCAGCCCCAGCATTTT
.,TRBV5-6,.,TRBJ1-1,CASSPWGLPNTEAFF,TGTGCCAGCAGCCCCTGGGGGCTACCAAACACTGAAGCTTTCTTT
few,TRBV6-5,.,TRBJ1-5,CASSYGRDQPQHF,TGTGCCAGCAGTTACGGGCGGGACCAGCCCCAGCATTTT
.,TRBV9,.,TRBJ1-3,CASSVVSSGNTIYF,TGTGCCAGCAGCGTAGTCAGCTCTGGAAACACCATATATTTT
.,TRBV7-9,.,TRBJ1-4,CASSSSRVGTNEKLFF,TGTGCCAGCAGCTCAAGCAGGGTCGGTACCAATGAAAAACTGTTTTTT
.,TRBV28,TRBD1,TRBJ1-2,CASSVTDRGYGYTF,TGTGCCAGCAGTGTAACGGACAGGGGCTATGGCTACACCTTC
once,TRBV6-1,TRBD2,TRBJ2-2,CASSARTSGRSGELFF,TGTGCCAGCAGTGCCCGGACTAGCGGGAGAAGCGGAGAGCTGTTTTTT
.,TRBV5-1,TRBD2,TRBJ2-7,CASSLLGGEGEQYF,TGCGCCAGCAGCTTGCTCGGTGGGGAGGGGGAGCAGTACTTC
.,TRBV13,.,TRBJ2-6,CASSAGGANVLTF,TGTGCCAGCAGCGCCGGGGGGGCCAACGTCCTGACTTTC
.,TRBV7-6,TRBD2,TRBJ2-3,CASSLGAGVTDTQYF,TGTGCCAGCAGCTTAGGGGCGGGAGTAACAGATACGCAGTATTTT
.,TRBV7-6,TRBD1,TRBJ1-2,CASSPASRGVTYGYTF,TGTGCCAGCAGCCCCGCGAGCAGGGGGGTAACCTATGGCTACACCTTC
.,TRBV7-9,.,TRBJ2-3,CASSFAGSTDTQYF,TGTGCCAGCAGCTTCGCGGGAAGCACAGATACGCAGTATTTT
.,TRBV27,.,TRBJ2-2,CASSGLGEGTGELFF,TGTGCCAGCAGTGGCCTTGGAGAGGGCACCGGGGAGCTGTTTTTT
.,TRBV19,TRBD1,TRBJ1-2,CASSPNPGTGSYGYTF,TGTGCCAGTAGCCCGAATCCTGGGACAGGGTCGTATGGCTACACCTTC
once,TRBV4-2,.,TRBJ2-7,CASSQIVLSTYEQYF,TGTGCCAGCAGCCAAATCGTACTTTCGACCTACGAGCAGTACTTC
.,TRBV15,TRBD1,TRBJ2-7,CATSRDTDRGYEQYF,TGTGCCACCAGCAGAGATACAGACAGGGGTTACGAGCAGTACTTC
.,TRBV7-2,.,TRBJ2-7,CASSALLEGKQYF,TGTGCCAGCAGCGCCCTACTAGAAGGCAAGCAGTACTTC
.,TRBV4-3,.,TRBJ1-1,CASSQAGNNGGAFF,TGCGCCAGCAGCCAAGCCGGGAACAACGGCGGCGCTTTCTTT
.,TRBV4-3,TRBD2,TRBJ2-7,CASSQDRSGSSYEQYF,TGCGCCAGCAGCCAAGATCGGAGCGGGAGCTCCTACGAGCAGTACTTC
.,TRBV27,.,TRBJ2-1,CASSSTIPARDEQFF,TGTGCCAGCAGTTCGACAATTCCCGCGCGCGATGAGCAGTTCTTC
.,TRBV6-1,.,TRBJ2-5,CAIKGDVWETQYF,TGTGCCATAAAAGGGGATGTATGGGAGACCCAGTACTTC
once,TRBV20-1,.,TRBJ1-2,CSVRGGYTF,TGCAGTGTAAGGGGGGGCTACACCTTC
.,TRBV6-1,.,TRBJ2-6,CASSVERSGANVLTF,TGTGCCAGCAGTGTTGAGCGCTCTGGGGCCAACGTCCTGACTTTC